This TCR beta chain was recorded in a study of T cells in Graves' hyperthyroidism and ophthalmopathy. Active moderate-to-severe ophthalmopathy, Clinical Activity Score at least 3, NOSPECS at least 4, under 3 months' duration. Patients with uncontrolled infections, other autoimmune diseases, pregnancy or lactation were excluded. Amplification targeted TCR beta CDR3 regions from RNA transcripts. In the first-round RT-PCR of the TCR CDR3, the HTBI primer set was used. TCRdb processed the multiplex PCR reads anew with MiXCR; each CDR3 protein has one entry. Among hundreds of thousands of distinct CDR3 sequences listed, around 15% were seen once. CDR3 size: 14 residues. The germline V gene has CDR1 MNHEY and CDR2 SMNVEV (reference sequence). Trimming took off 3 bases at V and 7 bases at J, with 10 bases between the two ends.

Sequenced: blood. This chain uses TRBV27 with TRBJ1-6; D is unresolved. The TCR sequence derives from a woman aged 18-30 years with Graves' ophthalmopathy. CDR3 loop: CASSFVGQNSPLHF. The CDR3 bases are TGTGCCAGCAGTTTCGTCGGTCAAAATTCACCCCTCCACTTT.